Shown below are 3 T cell receptor beta chains from a single sample sequenced in a study of T-cell reconstitution after alpha-beta-depleted transplantation in children. TCRbeta library preparation incorporated unique molecular identifiers. TCRdb analysed the PCR reads with MiXCR anew, one entry per CDR3 protein. This repertoire shows about 870,000 distinct CDR3 sequences, under 20% found once; its top ten account for 5%. The material sequenced was PBMCs, mostly from graft donor cells, taken 360 days after TCRalphabeta/CD19-depleted stem cell transplant. The receptors originated from a male patient younger than 18 who had a stem cell transplant for acute lymphoblastic leukemia, so the T cells may come from the graft donor.

The chain has TRBV18 and TRBJ2-2; unclear D gene. The V and J ends lost 2 bases and 5 bases respectively, with 12 bases between them. The CDR3 has 15 amino acids. Germline CDR1 and CDR2: KGHSH and LQKENI. The CDR3 nucleotides are TGTGCCAGCTCACCAGAAGGTCTGGTAACCGGGGAGCTGTTTTTT. Translation: CASSPEGLVTGELFF.

The rearrangement joins TRBV9 to TRBJ2-2; the match to TRBD1 covers 10 bases. Germline assignment: CDR1 SGDLS and CDR2 YYNGEE. CDR3 size: 16 residues. J lost 3 bases, V lost 3 bases, and 5 bases had no gene match. This CDR3 is CASSARTGGYTGELFF. The CDR3 nucleotides read TGTGCCAGCAGCGCCCGGACAGGGGGATACACCGGGGAGCTGTTTTTT.

This clonotype was observed a handful of times. This chain links TRBV28 with TRBJ2-7, with 7 bases lining up with TRBD1. V gave up 7 bases and J gave up 4 bases; unmatched junction bases: 13. Germline values: CDR1 MDHEN, CDR2 SYDVKM. The CDR3 is made up of 15 amino acids. The CDR3: CASIGRGGWIYEQYF. CDR3 DNA: TGTGCCAGCATAGGGCGAGGGGGCTGGATATACGAGCAGTACTTC.